This entry lists 26 T cell receptor beta chains sequenced from one sample in a study of identifying expanded T cells in peripheral blood. Using immunoSEQ multiplex PCR, the repertoire was profiled, and TCRdb retains in-frame clones only, with some absent. The table shows fewer than 130,000 clones, with roughly 89% occurring only once. Sequencing used blood. Receptors were obtained from a person between 18 and 69 years old in good health.

CDR3 in amino acids: CASSPLSGSTDTQYF. CDR3 coding DNA: TGTGCCAGCAGCCCCCTTAGCGGGTCCACAGATACGCAGTATTTT. The V gene is TRBV5-4, the J gene TRBJ2-3; TRBD2 matches at 7 bases. The CDR3 has 15 residues. Trimming at V came to 4 bases and at J to 2 bases, leaving 7 bases not matched to a gene. Looked up from germline, CDR1 is SGHNT and CDR2 is YYREEE (reference sequence).

The CDR3 nucleotides are TGTGCCAGCAGTTTAGTAGGGGAGACCGGGGAGCTGTTTTTT. Its translation is CASSLVGETGELFF. The chain recombines TRBV28 with TRBJ2-2; the D gene could be TRBD1 or TRBD2 (5 bases each). V was trimmed by 2 bases and J by 5 bases, leaving 9 bases between them. CDR3 size: 14 residues. Germline V CDR1 and CDR2: MDHEN, SYDVKM.

The rearrangement joins TRBV28 to TRBJ1-4; TRBD1 might be the D (5 bases). Germline V CDR1 and CDR2: MDHEN, SYDVKM. The CDR3 runs 11 residues. The V end lost 6 bases, the J end lost 12 bases, and 11 bases lay between the germline ends. The CDR3 DNA follows: TGTGCCAGCAGCCCCAGGGTGGAACTGTTTTTT. Its translation is CASSPRVELFF.

V gene TRBV6-1 combines with J gene TRBJ1-5; TRBD1 agrees at 7 bases. The CDR3 sequence is 14 residues long. Trimming cost V 4 bases and J 3 bases; bases outside gene matches: 3. Germline V gene lookup returns CDR1 MNHNS and CDR2 SASEGT. For the CDR3, the DNA is TGTGCCAGCAGTGTGGACAGGAACAATCAGCCCCAGCATTTT. Translation: CASSVDRNNQPQHF.

The rearrangement joins TRBV5-4 to TRBJ2-3; perhaps TRBD1 as D (6 bases). Germline V gene sequence: CDR1 SGHNT, CDR2 YYREEE (reference sequence). The CDR3 sequence is 15 residues long. V dropped 3 bases and J dropped 4 bases, with 15 bases sitting between them. CDR3 in DNA: TGTGCCAGCAGCTCCGGACAGTACAGGGCAGATACGCAGTATTTT. It specifies CASSSGQYRADTQYF.

This clone has a single count. V usage is TRBV7-8 and J usage is TRBJ2-7, with 7 nucleotides matching TRBD2. With V trimmed by 4 bases and J by 3 bases, 9 bases remained unmatched. Germline CDR1 SGHVS, CDR2 FQNEAQ. The CDR3 runs to 15 residues. CDR3 nucleotide sequence: TGTGCCAGCAGCTACATAGCCGGGGGGAACTACGAGCAGTACTTC. Translating gives CASSYIAGGNYEQYF.

The gene calls are TRBV5-8 and TRBJ2-5; D not resolved. Germline V gene lookup returns CDR1 SGHTS and CDR2 YDEGEE. This CDR3 is built from 14 residues. Trimming pared 0 bases from V and 4 bases from J, leaving 10 bases between. CDR3 DNA sequence: TGTGCCAGCAGCTTGGTTCCCCGCTTAGAGACCCAGTACTTC. Its protein is CASSLVPRLETQYF.

The V call is TRBV30, the J call TRBJ1-5; 8 bases map to TRBD1. The CDR3 sequence is 15 residues long. V was clipped by 3 bases and J by 6 bases; unmatched bases: 10. Germline CDR1 and CDR2: GTSNPN and SVGIG (reference sequence). This chain's CDR3 is CAWSRIGQGGQPQHF. In DNA, the CDR3 is TGTGCCTGGAGCCGGATAGGACAGGGTGGTCAGCCCCAGCATTTT.

This chain uses TRBV4-2 with TRBJ2-2; TRBD1 agrees at 8 bases. V was pared by 7 bases and J by 3 bases, with 7 bases of the junction left unmatched. Germline CDR1 reads LGHNA; CDR2 reads YNFKEQ. This CDR3 has 15 amino acids. In DNA form, the CDR3 reads TGTGCCAGCACCCAGGGGGCGTCGCACACCGGGGAGCTGTTTTTT. Translating it yields CASTQGASHTGELFF.

This clone was observed a few times. The chain couples TRBV5-6 to TRBJ1-6, with a weak D call TRBD1 (5 bases). V shed 0 bases and J shed 8 bases, with 12 bases lying between them. The CDR3 runs to 15 residues. Looked up from germline, CDR1 is SGHDT and CDR2 is YYEEEE. CDR3 loop: CASSLEGNYYSPLHF. In DNA form, the CDR3 reads TGTGCCAGCAGCTTGGAGGGGAATTACTATTCACCCCTCCACTTT.

This clone has more than one count but fewer than ten. CDR3 nucleotides: TGTGCCAGCAGTTCGAGAGACAGTCAGCCCCAGCATTTT. It specifies CASSSRDSQPQHF. The chain couples TRBV6-5 to TRBJ1-5, with a tentative D call TRBD1 (5 bases). Trimming removed 4 bases at V and 6 bases at J, with 10 bases between. Germline CDR1 and CDR2: MNHEY and SVGAGI. The CDR3 spans 13 residues.

The genes are TRBV5-4 and TRBJ2-3; possible D gene TRBD1, 5 bases. From germline, CDR1 is SGHNT and CDR2 YYREEE (reference sequence). V dropped 1 base and J dropped 2 bases, with 8 bases sitting between them. The CDR3 runs 14 residues. The CDR3 loop is CASSLWGATDTQYF. CDR3 coding DNA: TGTGCCAGCAGCTTGTGGGGCGCCACAGATACGCAGTATTTT.

The chain links TRBV2 to TRBJ2-5; D ambiguous. Germline CDR1 SNHLY, CDR2 FYNNEI. V was clipped by 3 bases and J by 1 base, with 12 bases between them. The CDR3 extends over 15 amino acids. The CDR3 nucleotides are TGTGCCAGCAGTGACGCAACGGATTTCCAAGAGACCCAGTACTTC. This gives the protein CASSDATDFQETQYF.

V gene TRBV7-2 combines with J gene TRBJ2-7; TRBD2 agrees at 9 bases. The germline V gene encodes CDR1 SGHTA and CDR2 FQGNSA. The CDR3 totals 16 residues. The J segment lost 1 base and the V segment lost 5 bases, leaving 9 bases of the junction unmatched. In nucleotides, the CDR3 is TGTGCCAGCAGCCGATCTACTAGCGGGTTTTCCTACGAGCAGTACTTC. Translating gives CASSRSTSGFSYEQYF.

This clone was observed a few times. The CDR3 here is CASRPSWGVPYEQYF. The CDR3 nucleotides read TGTGCCAGCAGACCGAGCTGGGGGGTCCCCTACGAGCAGTACTTC. This sequence joins TRBV6-5 and TRBJ2-7, with a possible D match to TRBD2 (6 bases). Trimming left V 6 bases short and J 2 bases short, with 17 bases between. CDR1 and CDR2 (germline): MNHEY, SVGAGI. The CDR3 has 15 amino acids.

The gene calls are TRBV7-2 and TRBJ1-1, with D tentatively TRBD1 (6 bases). In germline, CDR1 is SGHTA, CDR2 FQGNSA. Trimming removed 1 base at V and 7 bases at J, with 22 bases between. The length of the CDR3 is 17 residues. The CDR3 is CASSLDPGHPLLDEAFF. In DNA, the CDR3 is TGTGCCAGCAGCTTAGACCCGGGACATCCCCTGTTAGATGAAGCTTTCTTT.

The rearrangement uses TRBV10-3 and TRBJ1-2; no clear D. The germline V and J ends were trimmed by 5 bases and 6 bases, with 7 bases remaining between them. The germline CDR1 and CDR2 sequences are ENHRY and SYGVKD. The CDR3 is made up of 11 amino acids. This CDR3 is CAISTQNGYTF. CDR3 DNA sequence: TGTGCCATCAGTACCCAAAATGGCTACACCTTC.

The rearrangement uses TRBV5-6 and TRBJ2-1; no firm D call. CDR1 and CDR2 (germline): SGHDT, YYEEEE. V was cut by 0 bases and J by 5 bases, with 12 bases left in between. The CDR3 loop spans 15 amino acids. For the CDR3, the DNA is TGTGCCAGCAGCTTGGTCAATCCCGTGGACAATGAGCAGTTCTTC. Protein: CASSLVNPVDNEQFF.

CDR3 bases: TGTGCCAGCAGCCAAGATTTAGGACAGCAAGAGACCCAGTACTTC. Translated: CASSQDLGQQETQYF. J is TRBJ2-5 and V is TRBV4-2; the D gene is possibly TRBD1 (6 bases). V shed 0 bases and J shed 2 bases, with 10 bases lying between them. This CDR3 spans 15 amino acids. Germline V gives CDR1 LGHNA, CDR2 YNFKEQ.

The table lists this clone with a count of one. The CDR3 DNA is TGTGCCAGCAGCTTCTTGCACCAGGGCGAGCAGTACTTC. It yields the protein CASSFLHQGEQYF. The chain is built from TRBV7-9 and TRBJ2-7; weak D call: TRBD1 (5 bases). Germline V gene lookup returns CDR1 SEHNR and CDR2 FQNEAQ (reference sequence). The CDR3 consists of 13 residues. Trimming stripped 3 bases from V and 6 bases from J, with 12 bases between.

This clone was seen only a few times. The chain has TRBV7-8 and TRBJ2-7, with D possibly TRBD1 on 5 matching bases. Germline CDR1 SGHVS, CDR2 FQNEAQ. The CDR3 loop spans 14 amino acids. V dropped 8 bases and J dropped 6 bases, with 20 bases sitting between them. This chain's CDR3 is CASAPIIRVGEQYF. CDR3 nucleotides: TGTGCCAGCGCCCCTATTATCAGGGTTGGCGAGCAGTACTTC.

The sample holds one count of this clone. Different DNA sequences within this sample yield the same CDR3. The rearrangement uses TRBV11-2 and TRBJ1-5, with 7 bases lining up with TRBD1. The junction had 3 bases not matched to a gene; V was cut back by 1 base and J by 6 bases. Germline V gives CDR1 SGHAT, CDR2 FQNNGV. This CDR3 comprises 14 residues. CDR3 region: CASSLGQGGQPQHF. In DNA, the CDR3 is TGTGCCAGCAGCTTAGGACAGGGCGGTCAGCCCCAGCATTTT. The full variable domain, in which reference TRBV11-2 and TRBJ1-5 provide the parts outside the CDR3, is EAGVAQSPRYKIIEKRQSVAFWCNPISGHATLYWYQQILGQGPKLLIQFQNNGVVDDSQLPKDRFSAERLKGVDSTLKIQPAKLEDSAVYLCASSLGQGGQPQHFGDGTRLSIL.

J is TRBJ1-1 and V is TRBV6-5; D is uncertain. The CDR3 length is 11 residues. CDR1 and CDR2 (germline): MNHEY, SVGAGI. Deletions cut 5 bases from V and 7 bases from J, with 8 bases between. The chain's CDR3 is CASSALGEAFF. The CDR3 nucleotides read TGTGCCAGCAGTGCCCTCGGTGAAGCTTTCTTT.

The chain has TRBV11-2 and TRBJ1-4; no clear D. CDR1 is SGHAT and CDR2 is FQNNGV in the germline V gene. V was pared by 5 bases and J by 7 bases, with 23 bases between. The CDR3 sequence is 17 residues long. The CDR3 DNA follows: TGTGCCAGCAGCCCTCAACCCGGAATCCAGGCGAGTGAAAAACTGTTTTTT. Translating gives CASSPQPGIQASEKLFF. Complete variable domain (other parts from reference TRBV11-2 and TRBJ1-4): EAGVAQSPRYKIIEKRQSVAFWCNPISGHATLYWYQQILGQGPKLLIQFQNNGVVDDSQLPKDRFSAERLKGVDSTLKIQPAKLEDSAVYLCASSPQPGIQASEKLFFGSGTQLSVL.

The chain links TRBV18 to TRBJ2-1, with 9 positions matching TRBD1. This CDR3 contains 18 residues. Trimming at V came to 1 base and at J to 5 bases, leaving 12 bases not matched to a gene. The germline gives CDR1 KGHSH, CDR2 LQKENI. This chain's CDR3 is CASSPRAPGQGPHNEQFF. Here the CDR3 DNA reads TGTGCCAGCTCACCACGCGCCCCGGGACAGGGTCCCCACAATGAGCAGTTCTTC. Together with reference TRBV18 and TRBJ2-1, the CDR3 gives the full variable domain: NAGVMQNPRHLVRRRGQEARLRCSPMKGHSHVYWYRQLPEEGLKFMVYLQKENIIDESGMPKERFSAEFPKEGPSILRIQQVVRGDSAAYFCASSPRAPGQGPHNEQFFGPGTRLTVL.

This clone has just a few counts. This chain joins TRBV4-3 and TRBJ1-5; D is undetermined. The CDR3 sequence is 16 residues long. Germline lookup yields CDR1 LGHNA and CDR2 YSLEER. V gave up 1 base and J gave up 4 bases, with 14 bases separating them. Written as DNA, the CDR3 is TGCGCCAGCAGCCAAGGTCTCGGGGAGACGAATCAGCCCCAGCATTTT. Translation: CASSQGLGETNQPQHF.